These 14 T cell receptor beta chains originate from one sample sequenced in a study of cytomegalovirus exposure and HLA in healthy donors. A multiplex PCR was run with 60 Vbeta primers and 13 Jbeta primers. TCRdb keeps only in-frame clones here, not all; method: immunoSEQ multiplex PCR. The repertoire includes some 190,000 clones, more than 75% of them detected once, and 3.4% sits in the top ten. The sequenced sample was PBMCs. These receptor sequences come from a man aged 35-49 years in good health and CMV-seropositive.

This clone occurred once. The rearrangement joins TRBV6-1 to TRBJ2-3; D possibly corresponds to TRBD2 (6 bases). Per germline, CDR1 MNHNS and CDR2 SASEGT. This CDR3 spans 16 amino acids. The V end was cut by 2 bases, the J end by 1 base, with 13 bases between. DNA for the CDR3: TGTGCCAGCAGTGAATTCGGGGGAAGTGGCACAGATACGCAGTATTTT. This translates into CASSEFGGSGTDTQYF.

The V and J genes are TRBV2 and TRBJ1-1; TRBD1 matches 8 bases. Germline V lookup: CDR1 SNHLY, CDR2 FYNNEI. This CDR3 has 13 residues. The ends lost 7 bases at V and 4 bases at J; junction bases unmatched: 5. The CDR3 DNA sequence: TGTGCCAGCAATAGACAGGGGTCCACTGAAGCTTTCTTT. Translation: CASNRQGSTEAFF.

There are a few counts of this clone. The chain has TRBV4-1 and TRBJ2-2, with D hard to call. The germline gives CDR1 MGHRA, CDR2 YSYEKL. This CDR3 has 16 amino acids. V lost 4 bases and J lost 1, with 13 bases in between. CDR3 bases: TGCGCCAGCAGCCCCTTCAGTGAAAGGAACACCGGGGAGCTGTTTTTT. It is translated as CASSPFSERNTGELFF.

This clone was seen just once. V usage is TRBV10-2 and J usage is TRBJ2-1; the match to TRBD2 covers 11 bases. There are 15 residues in the CDR3. The V gene end was trimmed by 2 bases and the J gene end by 7 bases; junction bases not matched to a gene: 4. Germline CDR1 WSHSY, CDR2 SAAADI. DNA of the CDR3: TGCGCCAGCAGTGAGAGGGCTAGCGGGGGGAATGAGCAGTTCTTC. Translating gives CASSERASGGNEQFF.

The chain employs TRBV29-1 and TRBJ2-2, with D tentatively TRBD2 (5 bases). Per germline, CDR1 SQVTM and CDR2 ANQGSEA. This CDR3 is 15 amino acids long. Trimming took off 7 bases at V and 0 bases at J, with 15 bases between the two ends. In DNA form, the CDR3 reads TGCAGCGCCAGAATGGGGAGAACGAACACCGGGGAGCTGTTTTTT. Protein product: CSARMGRTNTGELFF.

This sequence joins TRBV6-6 and TRBJ2-1; TRBD2 might be the D (5 bases). The V end was cut by 6 bases, the J end by 5 bases, with 8 bases between. The germline gives CDR1 MNHNY, CDR2 SVGAGI (reference sequence). CDR3 size: 12 residues. In nucleotides, the CDR3 is TGTGCCAGCAGCGGGGAGAACAATGAGCAGTTCTTC. Translation: CASSGENNEQFF.

The V call is TRBV6-5, the J call TRBJ1-2, with 7 nucleotides matching TRBD1. The CDR3 is made up of 11 amino acids. The germline gives CDR1 MNHEY, CDR2 SVGAGI. Trimming removed 8 bases from V and 4 bases from J; junction bases left unmatched: 1. CDR3 in amino acids: CASGTAYGYTF. CDR3 nucleotides: TGTGCCAGCGGGACAGCCTATGGCTACACCTTC.

The rearrangement links TRBV19 to TRBJ2-7; TRBD1 might be the D (6 bases). The CDR3 extends over 13 amino acids. From germline, CDR1 is LNHDA and CDR2 SQIVND (reference sequence). Trimming shortened V by 11 bases and J by 3 bases, and 17 bases separated the two germline ends. In nucleotides, the CDR3 is TGTGCCTGTTCCAAGGGGGTGAACTACGAGCAGTACTTC. It specifies CACSKGVNYEQYF.

The chain combines TRBV27 with TRBJ1-2, with D maybe TRBD1 (6 bases). This CDR3 spans 15 amino acids. V dropped 0 bases and J dropped 4 bases, with 12 bases sitting between them. CDR1 and CDR2 (germline): MNHEY, SMNVEV (reference sequence). DNA for the CDR3: TGTGCCAGCAGTTTATCCTGGACAGAGGGCTATGGCTACACCTTC. This gives the protein CASSLSWTEGYGYTF.

V is TRBV25-1 and J is TRBJ2-2, with TRBD1 matching 9 bases. The CDR3 length is 14 residues. The germline CDR1 and CDR2 sequences are MGHDK and SYGVNS. J was trimmed by 7 bases and V by 9 bases; bases with no gene match: 9. The CDR3 region has the DNA TGTGCCAGTCGGGACAGGGCTGCGGGCGGGGAGCTGTTTTTT. Residues: CASRDRAAGGELFF.

This clone was detected only a few times. V usage is TRBV11-2 and J usage is TRBJ1-2; 9 bases agree with TRBD1. CDR1 is SGHAT, CDR2 FQNNGV, per germline. The CDR3 is 14 amino acids. The V and J ends lost 3 bases and 8 bases, in that order; junction bases with no gene match: 7. The CDR3: CASSLAGQGSGYTF. The CDR3 DNA follows: TGTGCCAGCAGCTTGGCGGGACAGGGCTCCGGCTACACCTTC.

This chain connects TRBV19 to TRBJ2-7; TRBD1 might be the D (6 bases). CDR3 length: 15 amino acids. Trimming left V 6 bases short and J 0 bases short, with 15 bases between. CDR1 is LNHDA and CDR2 is SQIVND in the germline V gene (reference sequence). CDR3 coding DNA: TGTGCCAGTAGACCCCCGAGGACAGACTCCTACGAGCAGTACTTC. It yields the protein CASRPPRTDSYEQYF.

The CDR3 coding sequence is TGTGCCAGCAGCTTAGGAACGGGACACAACCAAGAGACCCAGTACTTC. Encoded protein: CASSLGTGHNQETQYF. The V call is TRBV13, the J call TRBJ2-5; possibly TRBD1 for D (6 bases). V gave up 0 bases and J gave up 0 bases, with 11 bases separating them. The CDR3 has 16 amino acids. Germline-derived CDR1 and CDR2 are PRHDT and FYEKMQ (reference sequence).

This chain connects TRBV10-2 to TRBJ1-5; unclear D gene. V lost 7 bases and J 1 base, leaving 8 bases between the germline ends. The germline V gene encodes CDR1 WSHSY and CDR2 SAAADI. The CDR3 has 13 residues. CDR3 bases: TGCGCCAGCACAGACTCGAGCAATCAGCCCCAGCATTTT. Protein: CASTDSSNQPQHF.